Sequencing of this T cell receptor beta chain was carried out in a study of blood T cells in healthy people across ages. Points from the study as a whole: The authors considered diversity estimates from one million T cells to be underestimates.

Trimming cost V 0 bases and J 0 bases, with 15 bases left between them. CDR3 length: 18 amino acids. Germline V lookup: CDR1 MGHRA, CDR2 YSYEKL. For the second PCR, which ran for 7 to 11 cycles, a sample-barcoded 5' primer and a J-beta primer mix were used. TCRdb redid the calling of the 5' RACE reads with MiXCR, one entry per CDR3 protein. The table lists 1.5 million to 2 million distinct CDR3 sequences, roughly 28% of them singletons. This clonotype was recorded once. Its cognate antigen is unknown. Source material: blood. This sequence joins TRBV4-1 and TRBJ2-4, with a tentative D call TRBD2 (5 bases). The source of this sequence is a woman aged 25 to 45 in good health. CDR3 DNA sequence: TGCGCCAGCAGCCAAGAAGTGGTAGGGAGCGTAGCCAAAAACATTCAGTACTTC. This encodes CASSQEVVGSVAKNIQYF.